This T cell receptor (beta chain) was identified in a study of T cells expressing NK-cell markers. TCRdb reprocessed the 5' RACE reads; each CDR3 protein has one entry and no DNA is given. The table gives about 190,000 distinct CDR3 sequences; the top ten clones make up around 20% of it. This CDR3 region has 15 residues. Per the germline V gene, CDR1 is LNHNV and CDR2 is YYDKDF (reference sequence). This rearrangement joins TRBV15 to TRBJ2-5; TCRdb proposes TRBD1, but this gene call is untestable without DNA. Sequenced material: blood T cells: a sorted CD56 or NKG2C T cell subset, CD4+ or CD8+ T cells, or bulk PBMC T cells (not recorded which). The receptor comes from a man aged 18-75 years in good health. The chain's CDR3 is CATSEGLGGLETQYF.